This T cell receptor (beta chain) was identified during a study of breast tumors, draining lymph nodes, adjacent tissues. This clonotype was seen at least ten times. Its antigen is currently unknown. TCRdb ran MiXCR on the multiplex PCR reads and lists one entry per CDR3 protein. The top ten clones hold approximately 19% of a sample with 60,000 to 75,000 distinct CDR3 sequences, 57% of them seen once. The CDR3 runs to 13 residues. In germline, CDR1 is MGHRA, CDR2 YSYEKL. V dropped 1 base and J dropped 5 bases, with 8 bases sitting between them. Study-wide results and limits: Tumor TCR diversity was below lymph nodes but above nontumor tissue.

This TCR derives from a female donor with breast cancer. Some clones in this sample may be carry-over from other donors' samples. Specimen: breast tumor tissue. The chain links TRBV4-1 to TRBJ2-5, with D uncertain. The CDR3 is CASSQVARETQYF. In DNA, the CDR3 is TGCGCCAGCAGCCAAGTAGCCCGGGAGACCCAGTACTTC.